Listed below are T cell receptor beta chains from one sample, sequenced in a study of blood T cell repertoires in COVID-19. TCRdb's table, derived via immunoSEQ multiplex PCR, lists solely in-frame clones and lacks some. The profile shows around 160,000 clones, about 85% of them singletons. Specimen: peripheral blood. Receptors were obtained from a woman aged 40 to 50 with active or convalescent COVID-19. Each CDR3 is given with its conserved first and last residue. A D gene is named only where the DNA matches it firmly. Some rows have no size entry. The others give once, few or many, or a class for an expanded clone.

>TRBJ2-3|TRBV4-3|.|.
CASGRELASTDTQYF
TGCGCCAGCGGCCGAGAGCTAGCTAGCACAGATACGCAGTATTTT
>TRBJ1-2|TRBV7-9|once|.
CASRLQGNYGYTF
TGTGCCAGCCGCCTTCAGGGTAACTATGGCTACACCTTC
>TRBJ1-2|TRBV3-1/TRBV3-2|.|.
CASSPPSANYGYTF
TGTGCCAGCAGCCCCCCGTCAGCTAACTATGGCTACACCTTC
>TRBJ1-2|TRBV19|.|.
CASRRRENYGYTF
TGTGCCAGTAGAAGGAGGGAAAACTATGGCTACACCTTC
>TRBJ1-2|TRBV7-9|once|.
CASSLEGSGNYGYTF
TGTGCCAGCAGCTTAGAGGGCAGCGGGAACTATGGCTACACCTTC
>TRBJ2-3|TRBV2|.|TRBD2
CASRRGGSLSDTQYF
TGTGCCAGCAGGAGGGGAGGGAGCCTCTCGGATACGCAGTATTTT
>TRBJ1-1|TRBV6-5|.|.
CASSTYGGGTEAFF
TGTGCCAGCAGTACATATGGGGGCGGCACTGAAGCTTTCTTT
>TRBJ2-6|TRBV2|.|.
CASSLGSSGANVLTF
TGTGCCAGCAGCTTAGGGAGCTCTGGGGCCAACGTCCTGACTTTC
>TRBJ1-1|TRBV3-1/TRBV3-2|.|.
CASRPDISSEAFF
TGTGCCAGCAGGCCCGACATTTCATCTGAAGCTTTCTTT
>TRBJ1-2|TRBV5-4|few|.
CASSFAMGGQYGYTF
TGTGCCAGCAGCTTCGCGATGGGGGGGCAGTATGGCTACACCTTC
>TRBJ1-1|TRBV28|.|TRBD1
CASSSYGQGNTEAFF
TGTGCCAGCAGTTCCTACGGACAGGGGAACACTGAAGCTTTCTTT
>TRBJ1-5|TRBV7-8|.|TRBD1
CASSSGTVYSNQPQHF
TGTGCCAGCAGCTCCGGGACAGTTTATAGCAATCAGCCCCAGCATTTT
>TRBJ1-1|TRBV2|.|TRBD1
CASERLTGEDTEAFF
TGTGCCAGCGAGAGGTTAACAGGGGAGGACACTGAAGCTTTCTTT
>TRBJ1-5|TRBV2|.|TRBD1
CASSEGTGKNQPQHF
TGTGCCAGCAGTGAAGGGACAGGGAAAAATCAGCCCCAGCATTTT
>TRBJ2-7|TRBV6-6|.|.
CASRGPSYEQYF
TGTGCCAGCAGGGGCCCGTCCTACGAGCAGTACTTC
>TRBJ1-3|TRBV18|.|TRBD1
CASSGQASSGNTIYF
TGTGCCAGCTCCGGACAGGCCAGCTCTGGAAACACCATATATTTT
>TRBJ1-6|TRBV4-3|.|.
CASSQDAARRNSPLHF
TGCGCCAGCAGCCAAGATGCGGCCAGGAGGAATTCACCCCTCCACTTT
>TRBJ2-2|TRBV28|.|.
CASRLGGLTGELFF
TGTGCCAGCAGATTAGGGGGACTCACCGGGGAGCTGTTTTTT
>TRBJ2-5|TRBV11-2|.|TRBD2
CASSSRGLAGRETQYF
TGTGCCAGCAGCTCCCGTGGTCTAGCGGGCCGAGAGACCCAGTACTTC
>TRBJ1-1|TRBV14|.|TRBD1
CASSQDAGTVNTEAFF
TGTGCCAGCAGCCAAGATGCCGGGACAGTGAACACTGAAGCTTTCTTT
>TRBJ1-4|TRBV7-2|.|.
CASSLGPGEKLFF
TGTGCCAGCAGCTTGGGGCCGGGTGAAAAACTGTTTTTT
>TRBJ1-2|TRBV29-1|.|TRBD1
CSGQQGNYGYTF
TGCAGCGGCCAACAGGGGAACTATGGCTACACCTTC
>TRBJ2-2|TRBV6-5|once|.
CASKGGTGELFF
TGTGCCAGCAAAGGAGGTACCGGGGAGCTGTTTTTT
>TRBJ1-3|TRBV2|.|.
CASGANRGRSSGNTIYF
TGTGCCAGCGGTGCTAATCGAGGGCGGAGCTCTGGAAACACCATATATTTT
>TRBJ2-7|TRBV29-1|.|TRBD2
CSVGPGGGVEQYF
TGCAGCGTGGGCCCAGGCGGGGGGGTCGAGCAGTACTTC
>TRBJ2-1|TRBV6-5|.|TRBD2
CASSYRRTSGVNEQFF
TGTGCCAGCAGTTACCGCCGGACTAGCGGAGTTAATGAGCAGTTCTTC
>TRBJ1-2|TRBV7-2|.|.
CASSLGGGILYYGYTF
TGTGCCAGCAGCTTAGGGGGGGGCATCCTGTACTATGGCTACACCTTC
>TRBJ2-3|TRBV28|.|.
CASSPPEFEVTQYF
TGTGCCAGCAGTCCCCCCGAGTTTGAAGTAACGCAGTATTTT
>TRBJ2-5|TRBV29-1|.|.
CSVSSVQETQYF
TGCAGCGTCTCTAGCGTACAAGAGACCCAGTACTTC
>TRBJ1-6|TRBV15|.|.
CATSRTSQAGSPLHF
TGTGCCACCAGCAGAACGTCCCAAGCCGGTTCACCCCTCCACTTT
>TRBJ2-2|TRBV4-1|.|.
CASSIPTHTGELFF
TGCGCCAGCAGTATTCCGACTCACACCGGGGAGCTGTTTTTT
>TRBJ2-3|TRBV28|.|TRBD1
CASSLQGSDTQYF
TGTGCCAGCAGCTTACAGGGGTCAGATACGCAGTATTTT
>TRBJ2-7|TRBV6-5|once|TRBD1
CASSRQGPPREQYF
TGTGCCAGCAGTCGACAGGGGCCTCCCCGCGAGCAGTACTTC
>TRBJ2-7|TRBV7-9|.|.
CASSPTGRTDEQYF
TGTGCCAGCAGCCCGACTGGTCGTACGGACGAGCAGTACTTC
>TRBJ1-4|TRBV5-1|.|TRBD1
CASSLIGQGRGEKLFF
TGCGCCAGCAGCTTGATTGGACAGGGCCGGGGTGAAAAACTGTTTTTT
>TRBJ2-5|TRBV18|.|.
CASSLAGASQETQYF
TGTGCCAGCTCACTGGCGGGGGCCTCTCAAGAGACCCAGTACTTC
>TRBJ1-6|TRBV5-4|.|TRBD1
CASSWGQGLASPLHF
TGTGCCAGCAGCTGGGGACAGGGTCTTGCTTCACCCCTCCACTTT
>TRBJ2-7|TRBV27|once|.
CASSPPGLVYEQYF
TGTGCCAGCAGTCCCCCGGGACTCGTCTACGAGCAGTACTTC
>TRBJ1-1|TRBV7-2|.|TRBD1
CASSIQGGQTAEAFF
TGTGCCAGCAGCATTCAGGGGGGACAGACAGCTGAAGCTTTCTTT
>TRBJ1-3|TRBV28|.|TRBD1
CASRGQGSGNTIYF
TGTGCCAGCAGAGGACAGGGTTCTGGAAACACCATATATTTT